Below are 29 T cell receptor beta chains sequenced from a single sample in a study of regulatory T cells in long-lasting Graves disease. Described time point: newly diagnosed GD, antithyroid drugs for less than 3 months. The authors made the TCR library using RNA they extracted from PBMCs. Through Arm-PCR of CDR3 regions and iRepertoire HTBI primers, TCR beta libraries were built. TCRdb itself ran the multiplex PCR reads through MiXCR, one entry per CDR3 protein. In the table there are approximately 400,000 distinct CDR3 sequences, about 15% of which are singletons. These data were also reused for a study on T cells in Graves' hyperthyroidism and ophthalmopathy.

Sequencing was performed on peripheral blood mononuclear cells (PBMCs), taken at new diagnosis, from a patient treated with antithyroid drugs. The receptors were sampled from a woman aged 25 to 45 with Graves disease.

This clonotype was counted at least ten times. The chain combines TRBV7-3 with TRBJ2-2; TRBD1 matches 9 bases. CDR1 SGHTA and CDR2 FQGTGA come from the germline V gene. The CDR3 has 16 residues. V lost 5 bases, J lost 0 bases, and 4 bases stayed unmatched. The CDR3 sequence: CASSTRQGANTGELFF. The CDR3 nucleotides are TGTGCCAGCAGCACCCGACAGGGGGCGAACACCGGGGAGCTGTTTTTT.

The CDR3 spells CAIRQQETQYF. The DNA of the CDR3 is TGTGCCATCCGCCAGCAAGAGACCCAGTACTTC. The chain is built from TRBV12-3 or TRBV12-4 and TRBJ2-5; D is undetermined. The CDR3 spans 11 residues. Between the trimmed V and J ends, which lost 10 bases and 2 bases, there was a span of 8 bases.

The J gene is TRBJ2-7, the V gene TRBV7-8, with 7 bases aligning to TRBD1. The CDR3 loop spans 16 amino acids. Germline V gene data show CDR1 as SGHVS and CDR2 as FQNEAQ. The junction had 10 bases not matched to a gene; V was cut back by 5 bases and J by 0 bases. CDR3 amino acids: CASSHRTGISSYEQYF. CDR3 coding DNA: TGTGCCAGCAGCCACCGGACAGGAATTAGCTCCTACGAGCAGTACTTC.

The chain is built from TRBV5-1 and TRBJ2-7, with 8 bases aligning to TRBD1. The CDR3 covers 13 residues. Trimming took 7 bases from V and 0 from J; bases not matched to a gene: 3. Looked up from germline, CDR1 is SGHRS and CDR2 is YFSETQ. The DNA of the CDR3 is TGCGCCAGCGGACAGGGCGCCTCCTACGAGCAGTACTTC. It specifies CASGQGASYEQYF.

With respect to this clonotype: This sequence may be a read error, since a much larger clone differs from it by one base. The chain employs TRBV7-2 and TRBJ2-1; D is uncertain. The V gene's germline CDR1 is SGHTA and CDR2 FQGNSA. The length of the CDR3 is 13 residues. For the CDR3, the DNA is TGTGCCGGCAGCCTATCCTATTACAATGAGCAGTTCTTC. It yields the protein CAGSLSYYNEQFF.

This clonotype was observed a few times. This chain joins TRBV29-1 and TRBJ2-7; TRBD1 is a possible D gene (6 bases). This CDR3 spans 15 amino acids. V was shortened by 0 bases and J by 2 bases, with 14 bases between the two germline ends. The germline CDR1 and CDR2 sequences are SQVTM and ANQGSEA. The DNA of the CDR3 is TGCAGCGTTGAAGATGGTGGCAGGGACACCTACGAGCAGTACTTC. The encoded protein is CSVEDGGRDTYEQYF.

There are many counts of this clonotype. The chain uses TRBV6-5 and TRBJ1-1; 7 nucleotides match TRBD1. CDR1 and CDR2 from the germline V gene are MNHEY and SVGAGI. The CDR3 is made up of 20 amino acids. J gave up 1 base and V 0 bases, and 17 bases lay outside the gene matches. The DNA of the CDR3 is TGTGCCAGCAGTTACTCGATGCGATATTTTAAAGGGGGCGCGAACACTGAAGCTTTCTTT. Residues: CASSYSMRYFKGGANTEAFF.

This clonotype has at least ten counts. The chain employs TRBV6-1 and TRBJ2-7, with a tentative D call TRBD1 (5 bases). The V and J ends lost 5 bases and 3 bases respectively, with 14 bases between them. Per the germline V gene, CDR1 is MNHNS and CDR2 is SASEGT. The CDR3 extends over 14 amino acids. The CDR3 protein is CASSNRQNNYEQYF. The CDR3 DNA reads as TGTGCCAGCAGTAACCGACAGAATAACTACGAGCAGTACTTC.

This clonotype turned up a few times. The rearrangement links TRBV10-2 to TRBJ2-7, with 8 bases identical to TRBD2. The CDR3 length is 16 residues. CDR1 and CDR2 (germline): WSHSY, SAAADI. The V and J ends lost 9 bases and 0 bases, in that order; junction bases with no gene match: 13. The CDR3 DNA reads TGCGCCAGTTCCGCTTTACTAGCGGTAATCTCCTACGAGCAGTACTTC. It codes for CASSALLAVISYEQYF.

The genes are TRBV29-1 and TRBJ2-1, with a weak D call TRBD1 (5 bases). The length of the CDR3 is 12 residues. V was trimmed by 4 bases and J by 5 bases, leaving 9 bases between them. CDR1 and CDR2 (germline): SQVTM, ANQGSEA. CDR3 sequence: CSVATVNNEQFF. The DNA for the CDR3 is TGCAGCGTTGCGACAGTGAACAATGAGCAGTTCTTC.

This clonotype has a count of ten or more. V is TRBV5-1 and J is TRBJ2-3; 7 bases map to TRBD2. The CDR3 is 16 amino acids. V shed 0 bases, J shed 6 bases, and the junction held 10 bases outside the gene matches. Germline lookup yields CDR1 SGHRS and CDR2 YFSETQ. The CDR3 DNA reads TGCGCCAGCAGCTTGGCCAGGGCGGGGGACCCCGATACGCAGTATTTT. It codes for CASSLARAGDPDTQYF.

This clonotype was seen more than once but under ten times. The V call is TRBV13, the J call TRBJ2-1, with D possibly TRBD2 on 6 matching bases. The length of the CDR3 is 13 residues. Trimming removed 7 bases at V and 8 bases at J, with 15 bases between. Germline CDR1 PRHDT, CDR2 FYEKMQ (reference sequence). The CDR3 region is CASMGGVKDEQFF. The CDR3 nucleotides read TGTGCCAGCATGGGGGGAGTGAAGGATGAGCAGTTCTTC.

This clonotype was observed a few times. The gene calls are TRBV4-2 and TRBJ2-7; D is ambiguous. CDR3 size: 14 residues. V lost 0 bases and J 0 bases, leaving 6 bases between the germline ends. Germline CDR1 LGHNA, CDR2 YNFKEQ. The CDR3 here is CASSQDVFSYEQYF. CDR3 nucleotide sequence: TGTGCCAGCAGCCAAGATGTTTTCTCCTACGAGCAGTACTTC.

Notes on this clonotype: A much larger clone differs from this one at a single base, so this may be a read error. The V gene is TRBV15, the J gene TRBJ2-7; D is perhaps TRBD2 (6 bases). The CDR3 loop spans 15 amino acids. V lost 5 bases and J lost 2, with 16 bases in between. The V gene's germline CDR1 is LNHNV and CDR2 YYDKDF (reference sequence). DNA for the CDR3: TGTGCCACCAGCGGAGGGTCAGGGTCAGCCTACGAGCAGTACTTC. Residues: CATSGGSGSAYEQYF.

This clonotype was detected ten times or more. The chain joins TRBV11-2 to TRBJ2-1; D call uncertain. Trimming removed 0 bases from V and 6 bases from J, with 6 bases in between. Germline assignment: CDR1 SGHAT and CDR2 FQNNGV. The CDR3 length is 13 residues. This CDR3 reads CASSLDYPNEQFF. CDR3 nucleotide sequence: TGTGCCAGCAGCTTAGACTACCCCAATGAGCAGTTCTTC.

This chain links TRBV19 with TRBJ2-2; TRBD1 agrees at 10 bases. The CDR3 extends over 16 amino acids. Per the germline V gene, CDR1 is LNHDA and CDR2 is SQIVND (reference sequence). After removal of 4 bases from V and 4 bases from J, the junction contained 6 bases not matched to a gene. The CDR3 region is CASSSSGTGATGELFF. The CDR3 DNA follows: TGTGCCAGTAGTAGCTCCGGGACAGGGGCCACCGGGGAGCTGTTTTTT.

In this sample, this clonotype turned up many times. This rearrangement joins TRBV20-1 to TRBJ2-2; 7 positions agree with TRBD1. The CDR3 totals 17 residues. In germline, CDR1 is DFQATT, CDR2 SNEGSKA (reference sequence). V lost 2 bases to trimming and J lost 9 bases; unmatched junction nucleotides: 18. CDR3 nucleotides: TGCAGTGCTAGAAATACGGACAGAGGGGGCCCCACGAGGGAGCTGTTTTTT. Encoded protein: CSARNTDRGGPTRELFF.

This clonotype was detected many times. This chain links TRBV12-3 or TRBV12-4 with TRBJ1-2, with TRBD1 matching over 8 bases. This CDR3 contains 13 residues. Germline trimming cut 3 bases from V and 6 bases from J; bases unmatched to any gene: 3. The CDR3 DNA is TGTGCCAGCAGTTTGGACAGGGTGCATGGCTACACCTTC. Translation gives CASSLDRVHGYTF.

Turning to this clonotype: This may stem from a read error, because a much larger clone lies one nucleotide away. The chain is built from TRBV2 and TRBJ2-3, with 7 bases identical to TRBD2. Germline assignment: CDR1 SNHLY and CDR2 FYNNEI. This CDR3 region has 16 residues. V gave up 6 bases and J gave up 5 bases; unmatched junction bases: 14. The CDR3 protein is CASSLYPSGPIDTQYF. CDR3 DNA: TGTGCCAGCAGCTTATACCCTAGCGGACCCATAGATACGCAGTATTTT. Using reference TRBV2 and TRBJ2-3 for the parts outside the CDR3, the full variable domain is EPEVTQTPSHQVTQMGQEVILRCVPISNHLYFYWYRQILGQKVEFLVSFYNNEISEKSEIFDDQFSVERPDGSNFTLKIRSTKLEDSAMYFCASSLYPSGPIDTQYFGPGTRLTVL.

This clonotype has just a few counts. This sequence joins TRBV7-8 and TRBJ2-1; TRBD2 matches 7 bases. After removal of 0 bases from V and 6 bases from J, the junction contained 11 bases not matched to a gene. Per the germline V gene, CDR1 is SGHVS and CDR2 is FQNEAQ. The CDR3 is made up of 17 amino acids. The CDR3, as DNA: TGTGCCAGCAGCTTAGCGCGGCTAGCGGCTCCCTTCAATGAGCAGTTCTTC. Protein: CASSLARLAAPFNEQFF.

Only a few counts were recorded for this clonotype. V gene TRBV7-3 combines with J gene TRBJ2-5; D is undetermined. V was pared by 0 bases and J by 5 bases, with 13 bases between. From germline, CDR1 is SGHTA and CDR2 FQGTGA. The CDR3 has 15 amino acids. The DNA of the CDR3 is TGTGCCAGCAGCTTAACCGGTTCTAGGCTGGAGACCCAGTACTTC. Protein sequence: CASSLTGSRLETQYF.

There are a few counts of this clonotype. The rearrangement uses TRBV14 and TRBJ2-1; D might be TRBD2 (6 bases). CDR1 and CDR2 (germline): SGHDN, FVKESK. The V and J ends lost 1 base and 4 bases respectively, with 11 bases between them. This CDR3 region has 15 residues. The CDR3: CASSQGTNFYNEQFF. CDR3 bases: TGTGCCAGCAGCCAAGGGACTAACTTTTACAATGAGCAGTTCTTC.

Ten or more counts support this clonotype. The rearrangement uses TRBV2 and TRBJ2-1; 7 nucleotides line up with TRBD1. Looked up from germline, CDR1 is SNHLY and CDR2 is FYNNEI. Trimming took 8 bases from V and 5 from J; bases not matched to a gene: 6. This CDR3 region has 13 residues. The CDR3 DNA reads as TGTGCCAGCTTGGACAGGCTCAACAATGAGCAGTTCTTC. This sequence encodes CASLDRLNNEQFF.

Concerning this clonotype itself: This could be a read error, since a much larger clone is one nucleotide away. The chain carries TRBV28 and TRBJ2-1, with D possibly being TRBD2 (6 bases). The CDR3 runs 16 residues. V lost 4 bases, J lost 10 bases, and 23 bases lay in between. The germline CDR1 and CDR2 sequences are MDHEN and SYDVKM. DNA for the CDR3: TGTGCCAGCAGTTCACCCTCGGGGACTCCCTCCTACGAGCAGTTCTTC. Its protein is CASSSPSGTPSYEQFF.

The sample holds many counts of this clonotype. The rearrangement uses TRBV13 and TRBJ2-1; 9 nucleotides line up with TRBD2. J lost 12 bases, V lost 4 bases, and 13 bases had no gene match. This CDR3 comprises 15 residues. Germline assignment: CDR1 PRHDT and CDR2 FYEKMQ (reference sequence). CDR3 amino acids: CASSSGTSQEGGQFF. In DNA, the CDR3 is TGTGCCAGCAGCTCTGGGACTAGCCAAGAGGGGGGGCAGTTCTTC. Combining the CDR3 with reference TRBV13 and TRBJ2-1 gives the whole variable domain AAGVIQSPRHLIKEKRETATLKCYPIPRHDTVYWYQQGPGQDPQFLISFYEKMQSDKGSIPDRFSAQQFSDYHSELNMSSLELGDSALYFCASSSGTSQEGGQFFGPGTRLTVL.

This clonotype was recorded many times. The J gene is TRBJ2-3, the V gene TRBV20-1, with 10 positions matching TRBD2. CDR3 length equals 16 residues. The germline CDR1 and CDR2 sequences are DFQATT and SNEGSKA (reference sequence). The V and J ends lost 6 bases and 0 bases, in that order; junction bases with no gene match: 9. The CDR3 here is CSAPNLLAGSTDTQYF. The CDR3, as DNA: TGCAGTGCGCCGAACCTACTAGCGGGAAGCACAGATACGCAGTATTTT.

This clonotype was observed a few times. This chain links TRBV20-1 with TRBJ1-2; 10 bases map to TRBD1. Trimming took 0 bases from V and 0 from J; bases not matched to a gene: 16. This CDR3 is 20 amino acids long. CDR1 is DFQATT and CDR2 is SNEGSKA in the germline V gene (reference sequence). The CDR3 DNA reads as TGCAGTGCTAGAGATAGGGACAGGGGTGTGAACGCTAGAGCTAACTATGGCTACACCTTC. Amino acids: CSARDRDRGVNARANYGYTF.

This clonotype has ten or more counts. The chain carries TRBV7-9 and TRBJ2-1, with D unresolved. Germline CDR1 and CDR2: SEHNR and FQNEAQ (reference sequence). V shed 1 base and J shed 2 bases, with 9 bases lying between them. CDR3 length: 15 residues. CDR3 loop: CASSLVRLAYNEQFF. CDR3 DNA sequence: TGTGCCAGCAGCTTAGTTCGCCTCGCCTACAATGAGCAGTTCTTC.

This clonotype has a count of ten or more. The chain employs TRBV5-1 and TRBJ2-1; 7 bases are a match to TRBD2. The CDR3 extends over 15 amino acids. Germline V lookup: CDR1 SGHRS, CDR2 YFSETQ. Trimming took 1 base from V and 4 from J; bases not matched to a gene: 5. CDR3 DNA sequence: TGCGCCAGCAGCTTGATAACGGGAGGATACAATGAGCAGTTCTTC. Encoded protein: CASSLITGGYNEQFF.